The clone carrying this T cell receptor (beta chain) was seen more than once but under ten times. Its antigen is unidentified. Through a sample-barcoded 5' primer and a J-beta primer mix, a second PCR was run for about 7 to 12 cycles. TCRdb re-called the 5' RACE reads with MiXCR, one entry per CDR3 protein. The table shows around 1,000,000 distinct CDR3 sequences, with 20% to 25% occurring only once. The sample belongs to a study of blood T cells in healthy people across ages. Study-level points and caveats: PBMCs that were unsorted prevented a conclusive naive versus antigen-experienced comparison.

Trimming at V came to 7 bases and at J to 2 bases, leaving 17 bases not matched to a gene. Germline V gene sequence: CDR1 MNHNS, CDR2 SASEGT. The CDR3 is 18 residues long. These same data were also listed under a study on T cells of mothers and their children. Per that paper: Related and unrelated pairs show similar thymic shaping of TCR recombination output.

What was sequenced was blood. This TCR was sampled from a girl aged 2 to 9 in good health. V and J are TRBV6-1 and TRBJ1-2; 9 positions match TRBD1. The CDR3, as DNA: TGTGCCAGCACAGTCTACGTTGGCAGGACAGGGGCAAACTATGGCTACACCTTC. Its translation: CASTVYVGRTGANYGYTF.